The clone carrying this T cell receptor (beta chain) was recorded only once. Its specificity is unknown. The same CDR3 also results from other DNA sequences found in this sample. Germline V gives CDR1 SGHTA, CDR2 FQGNSA. This CDR3 has 14 amino acids. V lost 1 base and J lost 4, with 10 bases in between. The data were obtained in a study of PD-1 blockade in classical Hodgkin lymphoma. Overall study findings and caveats: Those patients who began receiving nivolumab less than 1 year after ASCT had lower diversity, and they were excluded. Complete responders' diversity at baseline resembled that of newly diagnosed patients. The CD4+ diversity rise by C4D1 was clearest in complete responders.

Method: immunoSEQ multiplex PCR; TCRdb's copy keeps in-frame clones and lacks some. The data hold 95,000 to 120,000 clones, with roughly nine tenths observed a single time. All patients experienced relapse after autologous stem cell transplantation, and brentuximab vedotin exposure was variable. This material consisted of peripheral blood mononuclear cells (PBMCs), taken before the second cycle of nivolumab. This clonotype originated in a human donor with classical Hodgkin lymphoma. V and J are TRBV7-2 and TRBJ1-2; D is unresolved. The CDR3 region has the DNA TGTGCCAGCAGCTTAGTAACGGCGAGCTATGGCTACACCTTC. Translation gives CASSLVTASYGYTF.